This T cell receptor beta chain was captured in a study of cytomegalovirus exposure and HLA in healthy donors (dated 2017 in TCRdb). For the wider study: An earlier analysis of under 600 of the donors reported approximately 290 Gb of sequence data and roughly 110 million unique TCR beta sequences from 150 million to 200 million T cells. Roughly 300 gigabases of sequencing data and some 85 million unique TCR sequences were included in an early release covering about 700 HLA-typed donors. Of the 300 to 500 genotyped donors, less than 85% were placed in the genetic ancestry cluster associated with self-reported Caucasian donors. The study was designed to test whether signatures of past pathogen exposure could be identified by cataloging public T cell receptors. The T cell repertoires of roughly 660 subjects were profiled by immunosequencing and related to cytomegalovirus serostatus. In addition to the first cohort of 650 to 750 subjects, a separate validation cohort of about 120 different subjects was used. To predict cytomegalovirus infection status, the study brought together high-throughput TCR immunosequencing, statistical association of individual TCRs with disease status, and machine learning. A later analysis re-analyzed previously published TCR beta repertoires from approximately 670 donors and added high-resolution HLA genotyping to study TCR occurrence patterns. Rather than drawing on any new phenotypic data, the later analysis identified candidate immune exposures from TCR beta sequences and the way those sequences occurred across donors. An earlier analysis of around 540 of the donors applied high-throughput TCR beta sequencing to assess whether each TCR beta V gene segment acted as functional or pseudogenic. Donor age, sex, ethnicity and CMV serostatus were compiled alongside the repertoire data. A later genetic analysis used genome-wide SNP genotypes for about 55% of the 666 donors, treating that subset as a discovery cohort. All discovery cohort repertoires had been generated on a single sequencing platform. HLA typing covered class I and class II loci at four-digit resolution. The number of typed donors differed by locus: about 629-630 for A, B, C, DRB1 and DQB1; approximately 520 for DQA1; around 580 for DPA1; and around 470 for DPB1. Four or five DR-DQ haplotypes were treated as single units for association and clustering because of strong linkage in the cohort. Among 300 to 500 genotyped donors of the cohort, an average of approximately 200,000 unique TCR beta nucleotide sequences was sequenced per donor, of which about 18% were non-productive. Overall study results and their limits: Compared with the approximately 600-donor mean, donors in an Asian-associated ancestry cluster had fewer N-insertions in productive TCRs, according to a later genetic analysis. In an earlier analysis of some 550 of the donors, most TCR beta V segments were observed in productive rearrangements about 90% or about 30% of the time, broadly matching IMGT annotations. A later analysis found that most CMV-associated TCR beta chains appeared HLA-restricted, with HLA associations seemingly driven largely by CMV exposure. A later analysis found that HLA-associated TCR beta chains were more clonally expanded and had lower generation probabilities than equally common non-associated chains. A cluster of highly shared sequence variants was judged likely to be a technical artifact of the sequencing pipeline. A total of around 150 TCR beta chains were listed by the study as associated with cytomegalovirus. Presence/absence analyses assumed roughly uniform sequencing depth across donors, an assumption that may not hold. A further reported finding was that TCR beta sequences accurately predicted the HLA-A and HLA-B alleles for most subjects in the first cohort. A later analysis found that TCR association rates varied across HLA loci, with DRB1 alleles showing the most associated TCRs and HLA-C alleles the fewest. The only immune exposure information available for the cohort was CMV serostatus. Linkage disequilibrium might explain the correlated functional status among segregating V segments, but an unknown experimental factor could not be excluded. Some IMGT-functional V segments, including TRBV6-2 and TRBV6-3, could not be told apart with the 87-base-pair reads, so those segments were excluded. When HLA alleles, especially DR and DQ, strongly co-occurred, attributing TCR associations to individual alleles was difficult. In a later analysis, several top co-occurrence clusters were reported to appear linked to parvovirus B19, influenza, CMV and Epstein-Barr virus. Across donors, most TCR sequences were observed very rarely, whereas some public TCRs were present in many individuals. Because some donors lacked HLA typing at each locus, the association tests relied only on the typed subset. This cohort had only TCR beta chains sequenced, and the lack of alpha or paired-chain data limited which features could be detected. Specific HLA alleles were associated with over 15,000 TCR beta sequences at a false discovery rate of 0.05 in a later analysis. In both the original and validation cohorts, the classifier was reported to diagnose cytomegalovirus status with high specificity and sensitivity. It was suggested by the authors that the approach could potentially be generalized to other disease states and immunological phenotypes. In vitro tests confirmed that a few of the cytomegalovirus-associated TCR beta chains recognize cytomegalovirus antigens. Because counts were too low, around 17 rarely observed V segments, including chromosome 9 orphons, were left out of the earlier analysis of over 550 of the donors. V-gene and J-gene trimming of TCR beta chains was associated with a missense DCLRE1C variant in a later genetic analysis, and the association was replicated in an independent cohort.

In regard to this clone: There is no known antigen for this receptor. The record has no base qualities; no much larger clone is one base away.

The cohort was made up of several hundred healthy bone marrow donors. At the time of sampling, all cohort members were nominally healthy, though unrecorded immune exposures were likely present. The donor was CMV seronegative and belonged to the group of around 350 seronegative cohort members. Every donor gave a peripheral blood sample, and the peripheral blood mononuclear cells from that sample were used for TCR beta sequencing. The Qiagen DNeasy Blood Extraction Kit was used to extract genomic DNA from the blood cell samples. CDR1 and CDR2 (MDHEN, SYDVKM) derive from the germline V gene. The CDR3 measures 12 amino acids from cysteine to phenylalanine. CDR3 DNA only is kept here, 36 bases in frame from base 1. V sheds 10 bases and J sheds 4 bases, leaving 13 bases between their ends. Libraries were prepared through the immunoSEQ multiplex PCR assay. The multiplex PCR relied on a mix of 60 forward primers for TCR Vbeta segments and 13 reverse primers for TCR Jbeta segments. The CDR3 region of rearranged TCR beta genes was amplified from genomic DNA with a multiplex PCR assay. Amplified TCR beta libraries were sequenced as 87-base-pair reads on the Illumina HiSeq System. The source study handled its data this way. Across the 670 or so repertoires, a later analysis counted some 80 million unique TCR beta chains, 9.5 million to 12 million of which were shared by at least two donors. Raw reads were error-corrected and collapsed into unique sequences with a nearest-neighbor algorithm that merged closely related sequences to remove PCR and sequencing errors. CDR3 sequences were aligned to IMGT reference sequences to assign V, D and J gene segments. For a sequence to be retained, at least a six-nucleotide match to both a V gene segment and a J gene segment was required. A rearrangement was called productive if the CDR3 had no stop codons and remained in frame with V and J, and every other rearrangement was called non-productive. CDR3 was defined according to IMGT convention as the region running from the second conserved V-encoded cysteine to the conserved J-encoded phenylalanine. Sequences without an unambiguous match to a single V gene segment were excluded from the earlier analysis of several hundred of the donors. In an earlier analysis of 450 to 700 of the donors, V segments were called functional above 56.7% productive rearrangements and were called segregating when the between-donor standard deviation exceeded 5%. A statistical classification framework was built to diagnose cytomegalovirus status from the catalog of TCR beta chain sequences. In a later analysis, TCR nucleotide sequences were compared against IMGT/GENE-DB human TR gene sequences so that V and J genes could be assigned. Using the TCRdist pipeline, a later analysis assigned CDR3 sequences along with most-parsimonious VDJ recombination scenarios. In a later analysis, every TCR beta chain was defined by the combination of its CDR3 amino acid sequence and its V-gene family, and reads without a unique V-gene family were dropped. In a later analysis, several hundred highly shared, low-generation-probability nucleotide sequences were removed to address suspected cross-contamination and a sequencing artifact. A later analysis calculated a clonal expansion index for each public chain from normalized within-repertoire ranks of inferred template counts. Generation probabilities in a later analysis came from a VDJ recombination model fitted to out-of-frame rearrangements, and those results were checked against IGoR. A later analysis scored TCR-TCR, TCR-HLA and TCR-CMV co-occurrence with hypergeometric tests, applying a repertoire-size bias correction to TCR pairs. In a later analysis, false discovery rates were estimated by permuting HLA or CMV assignments 20 times. A later analysis grouped co-occurring TCRs with DBSCAN, adding TCRdist sequence similarity when clustering within HLA-allele-positive subsets. Repertoires with fewer than 30,000 or more than 120,000 public chains were left out of co-occurrence clustering, as were five repertoires with anomalous nucleotide sharing. TCRdb retrieved this table from immuneACCESS and kept in-frame rearrangements only. Not all clones are present; in checked studies, unresolved V genes account for under half, and no reason is known for the remainder. That table supplies the V and J calls and clone size; D and trimming were determined from the DNA. The sample table lists more than 65,000 clones, over 75% of them with a count of one. The top ten constitute roughly 6% of the sample.

The sample taken for sequencing was PBMCs. This receptor chain uses TRBV28 and TRBJ1-1; the D gene is unclear. The receptor comes from a female donor in good health and CMV-seronegative. In nucleotides, the sequence is TGTGCCACCACCCCCCTACCCACTGAAGCTTTCTTT. Translation gives CATTPLPTEAFF.